These 2 T cell receptor beta chains came from one sample sequenced in a study of shared clonotypes between healthy human individuals. Sequenced by immunoSEQ multiplex PCR; TCRdb stores in-frame clones only, minus some. The data hold roughly 700,000 clones, with less than 85% observed a single time. The specimen sequenced was memory CD4+ T cells sorted from blood. Subset given: CD45RA-negative fraction. These receptor sequences come from a woman aged 25 to 39 in good health.

The chain links TRBV5-1 to TRBJ2-5, with 7 nucleotides matching TRBD2. Germline CDR1 and CDR2: SGHRS and YFSETQ. J lost 12 bases, V lost 4 bases, and 18 bases had no gene match. CDR3 length: 15 amino acids. DNA for the CDR3: TGCGCCAGCAGCCCCATGGGGACTACCGCGGGGTCAGAGTACTTC. It is translated as CASSPMGTTAGSEYF.

V and J are TRBV29-1 and TRBJ2-4; possibly TRBD1 for D (6 bases). The CDR3 spans 12 residues. The germline V gene encodes CDR1 SQVTM and CDR2 ANQGSEA. V was shortened by 6 bases and J by 6 bases, with 12 bases between the two germline ends. The CDR3 sequence is CSVQGLGNIQYF. In nucleotides, the CDR3 is TGCAGCGTACAGGGCCTGGGAAACATTCAGTACTTC.